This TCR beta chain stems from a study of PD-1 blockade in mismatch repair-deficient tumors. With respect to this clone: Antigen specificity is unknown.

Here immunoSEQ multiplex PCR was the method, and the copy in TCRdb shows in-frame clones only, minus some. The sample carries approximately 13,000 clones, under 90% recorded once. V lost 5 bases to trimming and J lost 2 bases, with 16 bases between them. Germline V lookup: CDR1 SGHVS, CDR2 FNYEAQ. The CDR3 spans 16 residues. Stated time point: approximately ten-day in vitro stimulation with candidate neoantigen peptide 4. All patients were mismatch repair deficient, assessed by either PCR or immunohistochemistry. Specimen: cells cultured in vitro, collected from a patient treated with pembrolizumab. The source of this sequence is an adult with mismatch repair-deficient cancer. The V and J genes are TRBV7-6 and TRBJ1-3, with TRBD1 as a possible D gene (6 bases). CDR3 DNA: TGTGCCAGCAGCGCACAGGGCAGTGTCGCTGGAAACACCATATATTTT. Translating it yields CASSAQGSVAGNTIYF.